This TCR beta chain originates from a study of T cell repertoires in ileal Crohn's disease. Details on this clone: Its antigen is not identified.

Findings of the study overall: Compared with non-smokers, active smokers at surgery showed more clonal expansions. High-frequency clones were more common in sorted CD8 than CD4 cells. All patients with clonality above 26.8% had endoscopic recurrence.

Some clones are missing from TCRdb's copy, which holds only in-frame ones; the method was immunoSEQ multiplex PCR. The profile covers about 15,000 clones, with more than 55% appearing a single time and roughly 5.5% taken by the ten largest. This receptor was identified in an adult with Crohn's disease. Sequencing was carried out using ileal tissue.

The CDR3 spells CASSPGGNNEQFF. DNA of the CDR3: TGTGCCAGCTCACCAGGGGGGAACAATGAGCAGTTCTTC. The rearrangement joins TRBV18 to TRBJ2-1, with D perhaps TRBD2 (6 bases). Germline V lookup: CDR1 KGHSH, CDR2 LQKENI. V was trimmed by 2 bases and J by 5 bases, leaving 7 bases between them. CDR3 length equals 13 residues.